The 8 T cell receptor beta chains in this list originate from one sample, sequenced in a study of vaccination and CD4 T cells after COVID-19. The Oncomine TCR Beta short-read assay was applied to DNA of cultured CD4+ T cells. TCRdb re-called the PCR reads through MiXCR, storing one row per CDR3 protein. The sample has nearly 10,000 distinct CDR3 sequences, around 40% seen once; the top ten hold around an eighth. Sample treatment: approximately 9-day PBMC culture with coronavirus spike peptide pools or control peptides (ViraFEST assay). The unexposed donor's CD4+ T cells were collected before the COVID-19 pandemic (2011-2018). No antigen has been assigned to these receptors. Sequencing was done on a sample of CD4+ T cells from blood, cultured in vitro. The receptors were gathered from a human donor in good health.

This sequence joins TRBV12-3 or TRBV12-4 and TRBJ1-5, with TRBD1 as a possible D gene (6 bases). V dropped 6 bases and J dropped 1 base, with 10 bases sitting between them. This CDR3 has 14 residues. The CDR3 nucleotides are TGTGCCAGCAGCCCACAGGGAAGCAATCAGCCCCAGCATTTT. Amino acids: CASSPQGSNQPQHF.

J is TRBJ1-6 and V is TRBV21-1; the table's D call, TRBD1, was not checked against the DNA. TRBV21-1 is given as a pseudogene. The CDR3 loop spans 14 amino acids. CDR3 sequence: CASSSRDPRSPLHF. The CDR3, as DNA: TGTGCCAGCAGCTCCCGGGACCCCCGGTCCCCCCTCCACTTT.

This clonotype has more than one count but fewer than ten. The chain combines TRBV6-1 with TRBJ2-7, with 8 nucleotides matching TRBD1. CDR3 size: 13 residues. The germline CDR1 and CDR2 sequences are MNHNS and SASEGT. V was pared by 10 bases and J by 0 bases, with 5 bases of the junction left unmatched. This chain's CDR3 is CATPTGDSYEQYF. The CDR3 nucleotides are TGTGCCACCCCGACAGGGGACTCCTACGAGCAGTACTTC.

This clonotype was counted between two and nine times. V gene TRBV2 combines with J gene TRBJ2-7, with 8 bases aligning to TRBD1. Looked up from germline, CDR1 is SNHLY and CDR2 is FYNNEI. J lost 3 bases, V lost 7 bases, and 11 bases had no gene match. The CDR3 extends over 15 amino acids. CDR3 sequence (DNA): TGTGCCAGCACCCTACCCAGGGGGCAGAGCTACGAGCAGTACTTC. Translating it yields CASTLPRGQSYEQYF.

This clonotype was recorded only once. CDR3 sequence (DNA): TGTGCCAGCAGTGACCCAGCGGGGGGGCTTAGCGAGCAGTACTTC. It specifies CASSDPAGGLSEQYF. The rearrangement links TRBV2 to TRBJ2-7, with TRBD2 matching 10 bases. Per the germline V gene, CDR1 is SNHLY and CDR2 is FYNNEI. Trimming at V came to 3 bases and at J to 6 bases, leaving 8 bases not matched to a gene. CDR3 length equals 15 residues.

This clonotype was observed a few times. The chain employs TRBV5-4 and TRBJ2-5, with D possibly TRBD2 on 6 matching bases. The germline gives CDR1 SGHNT, CDR2 YYREEE (reference sequence). The CDR3 is 14 residues long. The V and J ends lost 2 bases and 1 base respectively, with 9 bases between them. CDR3 amino acids: CASSFGGSQETQYF. Here the CDR3 DNA reads TGTGCCAGCAGCTTTGGGGGGTCCCAAGAGACCCAGTACTTC.

The chain employs TRBV6-5 and TRBJ1-6; 9 bases agree with TRBD1. The V and J ends lost 0 bases and 0 bases, in that order; junction bases with no gene match: 3. Germline-derived CDR1 and CDR2 are MNHEY and SVGAGI. The CDR3 is 18 amino acids. The CDR3 loop reads CASSYSGQGSSYNSPLHF. The CDR3 DNA follows: TGTGCCAGCAGTTACTCTGGACAGGGGAGCTCCTATAATTCACCCCTCCACTTT.

The genes are TRBV30 and TRBJ2-5; D possibly uses TRBD1 or TRBD2 (5 bases each). Per germline, CDR1 GTSNPN and CDR2 SVGIG (reference sequence). This CDR3 region has 14 residues. The V and J ends lost 5 bases and 1 base respectively, with 14 bases between them. The CDR3 sequence: CAWDSAGTQETQYF. CDR3 bases: TGTGCCTGGGATTCTGCAGGGACCCAAGAGACCCAGTACTTC.